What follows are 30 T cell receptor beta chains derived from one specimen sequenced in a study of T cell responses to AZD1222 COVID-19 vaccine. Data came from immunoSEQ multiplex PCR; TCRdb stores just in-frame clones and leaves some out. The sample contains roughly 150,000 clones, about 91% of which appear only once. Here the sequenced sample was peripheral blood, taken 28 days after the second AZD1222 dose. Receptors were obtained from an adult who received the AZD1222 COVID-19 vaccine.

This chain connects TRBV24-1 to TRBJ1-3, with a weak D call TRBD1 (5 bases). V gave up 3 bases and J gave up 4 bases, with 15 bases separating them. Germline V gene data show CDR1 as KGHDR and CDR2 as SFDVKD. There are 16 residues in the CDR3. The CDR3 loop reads CATSDTPGNRGNTIYF. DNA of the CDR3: TGTGCCACCAGTGATACTCCAGGGAACAGGGGAAACACCATATATTTT.

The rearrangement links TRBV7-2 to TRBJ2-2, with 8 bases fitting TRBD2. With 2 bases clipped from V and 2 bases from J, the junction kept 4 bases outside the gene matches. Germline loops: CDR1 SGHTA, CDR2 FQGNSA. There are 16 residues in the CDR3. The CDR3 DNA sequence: TGTGCCAGCAGCTTATTCAGCGGGAGCAACACCGGGGAGCTGTTTTTT. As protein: CASSLFSGSNTGELFF.

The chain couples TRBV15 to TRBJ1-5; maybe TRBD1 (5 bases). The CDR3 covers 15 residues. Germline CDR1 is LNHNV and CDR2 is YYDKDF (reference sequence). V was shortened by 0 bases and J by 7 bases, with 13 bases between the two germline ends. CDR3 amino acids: CATSRDLGVSQPQHF. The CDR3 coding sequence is TGTGCCACCAGCAGAGATTTGGGGGTAAGCCAGCCCCAGCATTTT.

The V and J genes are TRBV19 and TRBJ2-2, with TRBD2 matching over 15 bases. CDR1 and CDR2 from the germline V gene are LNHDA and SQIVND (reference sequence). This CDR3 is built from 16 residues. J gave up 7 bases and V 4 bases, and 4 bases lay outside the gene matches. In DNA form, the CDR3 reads TGTGCCAGTAGTACCGGACTAGCGGGAGGGCACGGGGAGCTGTTTTTT. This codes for CASSTGLAGGHGELFF.

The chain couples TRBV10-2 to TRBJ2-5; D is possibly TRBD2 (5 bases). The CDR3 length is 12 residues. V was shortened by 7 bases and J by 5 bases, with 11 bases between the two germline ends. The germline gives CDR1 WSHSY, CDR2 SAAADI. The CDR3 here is CASTGVRETQYF. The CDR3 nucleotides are TGCGCCAGCACCGGGGTCAGGGAGACCCAGTACTTC.

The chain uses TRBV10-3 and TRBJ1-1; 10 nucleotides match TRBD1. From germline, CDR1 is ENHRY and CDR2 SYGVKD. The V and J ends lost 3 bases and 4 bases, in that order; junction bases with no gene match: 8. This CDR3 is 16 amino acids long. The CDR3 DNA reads TGTGCCATCAGTGATCCTACTGGACAGGGGGGCACTGAAGCTTTCTTT. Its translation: CAISDPTGQGGTEAFF.

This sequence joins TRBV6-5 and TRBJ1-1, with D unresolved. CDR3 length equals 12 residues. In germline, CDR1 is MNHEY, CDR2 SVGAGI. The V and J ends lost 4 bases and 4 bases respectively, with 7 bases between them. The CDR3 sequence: CASSLVPTEAFF. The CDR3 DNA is TGTGCCAGCAGTTTAGTCCCCACTGAAGCTTTCTTT.

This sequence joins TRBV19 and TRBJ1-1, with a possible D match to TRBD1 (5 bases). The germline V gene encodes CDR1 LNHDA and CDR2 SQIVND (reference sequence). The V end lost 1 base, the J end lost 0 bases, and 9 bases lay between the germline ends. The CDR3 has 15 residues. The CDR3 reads CASSIGGNLNTEAFF. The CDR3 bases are TGTGCCAGTAGTATAGGGGGGAACCTGAACACTGAAGCTTTCTTT. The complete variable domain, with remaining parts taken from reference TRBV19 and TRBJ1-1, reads DGGITQSPKYLFRKEGQNVTLSCEQNLNHDAMYWYRQDPGQGLRLIYYSQIVNDFQKGDIAEGYSVSREKKESFPLTVTSAQKNPTAFYLCASSIGGNLNTEAFFGQGTRLTVV.

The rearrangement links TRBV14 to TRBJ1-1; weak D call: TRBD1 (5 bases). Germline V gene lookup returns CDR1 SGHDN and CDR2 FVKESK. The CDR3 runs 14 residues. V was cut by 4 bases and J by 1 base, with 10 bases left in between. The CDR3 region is CASSLLGGNTEAFF. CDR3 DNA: TGTGCCAGCAGCCTATTGGGGGGGAACACTGAAGCTTTCTTT.

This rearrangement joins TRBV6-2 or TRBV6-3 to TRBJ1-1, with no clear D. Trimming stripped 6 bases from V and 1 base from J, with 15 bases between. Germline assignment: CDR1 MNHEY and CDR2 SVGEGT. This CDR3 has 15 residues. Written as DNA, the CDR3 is TGTGCCAGCAGCCACGACCCAGGCGGGAACACTGAAGCTTTCTTT. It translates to CASSHDPGGNTEAFF.

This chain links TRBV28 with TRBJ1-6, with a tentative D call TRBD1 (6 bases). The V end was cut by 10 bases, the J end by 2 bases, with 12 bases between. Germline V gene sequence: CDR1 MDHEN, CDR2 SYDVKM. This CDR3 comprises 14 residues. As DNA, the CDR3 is TGTGCCACCCAGGGGCCACCCTATAATTCACCCCTCCACTTT. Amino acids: CATQGPPYNSPLHF.

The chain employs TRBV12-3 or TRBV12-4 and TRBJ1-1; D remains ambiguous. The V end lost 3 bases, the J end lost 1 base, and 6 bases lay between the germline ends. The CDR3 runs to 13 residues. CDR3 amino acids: CASSFDPNTEAFF. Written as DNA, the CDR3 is TGTGCCAGCAGTTTTGACCCGAACACTGAAGCTTTCTTT.

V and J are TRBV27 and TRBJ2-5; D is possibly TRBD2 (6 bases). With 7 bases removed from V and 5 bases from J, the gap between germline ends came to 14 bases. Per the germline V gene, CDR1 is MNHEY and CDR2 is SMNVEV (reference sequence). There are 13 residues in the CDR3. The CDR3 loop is CASITGDQETQYF. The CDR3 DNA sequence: TGTGCCAGCATCACGGGGGATCAGGAGACCCAGTACTTC.

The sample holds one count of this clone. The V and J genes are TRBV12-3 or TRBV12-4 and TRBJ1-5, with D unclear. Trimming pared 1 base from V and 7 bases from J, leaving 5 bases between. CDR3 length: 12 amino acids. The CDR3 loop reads CASSLGSQPQHF. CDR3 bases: TGTGCCAGCAGTTTAGGGTCCCAGCCCCAGCATTTT.

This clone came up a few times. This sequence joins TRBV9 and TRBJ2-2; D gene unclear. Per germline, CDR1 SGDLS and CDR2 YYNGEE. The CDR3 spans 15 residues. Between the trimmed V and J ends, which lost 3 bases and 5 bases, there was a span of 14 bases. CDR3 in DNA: TGTGCCAGCAGCGGGGCGAGAGGCGGTACCGGGGAGCTGTTTTTT. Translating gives CASSGARGGTGELFF.

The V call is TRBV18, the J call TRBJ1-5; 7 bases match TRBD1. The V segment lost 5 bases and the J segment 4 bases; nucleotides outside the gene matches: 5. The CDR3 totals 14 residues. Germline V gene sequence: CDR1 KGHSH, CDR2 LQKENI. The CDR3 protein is CASSAGTVNQPQHF. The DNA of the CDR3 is TGTGCCAGCTCAGCCGGGACAGTGAATCAGCCCCAGCATTTT.

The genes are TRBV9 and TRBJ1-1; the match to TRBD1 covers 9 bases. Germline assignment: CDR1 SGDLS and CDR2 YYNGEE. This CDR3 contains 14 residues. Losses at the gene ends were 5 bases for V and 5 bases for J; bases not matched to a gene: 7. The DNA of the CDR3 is TGTGCCAGCAGTGAACAGGGGGCGCGGACTGAAGCTTTCTTT. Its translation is CASSEQGARTEAFF.

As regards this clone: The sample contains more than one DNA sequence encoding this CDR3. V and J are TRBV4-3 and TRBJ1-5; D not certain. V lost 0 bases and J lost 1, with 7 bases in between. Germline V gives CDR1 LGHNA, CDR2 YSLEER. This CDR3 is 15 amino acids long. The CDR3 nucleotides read TGCGCCAGCAGCCAAGAAGCGGGGAGCAATCAGCCCCAGCATTTT. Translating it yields CASSQEAGSNQPQHF.

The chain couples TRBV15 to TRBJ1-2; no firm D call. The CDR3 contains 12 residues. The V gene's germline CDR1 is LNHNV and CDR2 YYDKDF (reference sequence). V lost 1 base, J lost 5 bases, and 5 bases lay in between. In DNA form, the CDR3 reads TGTGCCACCAGCAGAGGCAGGTATGGCTACACCTTC. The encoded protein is CATSRGRYGYTF.

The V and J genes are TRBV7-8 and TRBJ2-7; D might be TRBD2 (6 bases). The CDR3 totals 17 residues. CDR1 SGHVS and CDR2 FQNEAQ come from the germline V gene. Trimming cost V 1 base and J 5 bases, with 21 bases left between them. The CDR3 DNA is TGTGCCAGCAGCTTAGAGGAGATGACGGCAGGGAGGCACGAGCAGTACTTC. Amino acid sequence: CASSLEEMTAGRHEQYF.

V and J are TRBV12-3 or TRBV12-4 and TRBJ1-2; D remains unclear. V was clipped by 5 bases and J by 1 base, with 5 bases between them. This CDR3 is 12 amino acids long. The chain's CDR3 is CASSQVNYGYTF. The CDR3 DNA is TGTGCCAGCAGTCAGGTTAACTATGGCTACACCTTC.

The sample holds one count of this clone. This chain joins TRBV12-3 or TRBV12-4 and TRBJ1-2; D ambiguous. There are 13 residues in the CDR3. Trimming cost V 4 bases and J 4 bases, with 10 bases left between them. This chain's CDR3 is CASSSERTYGYTF. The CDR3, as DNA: TGTGCCAGCAGTTCGGAACGGACCTATGGCTACACCTTC.

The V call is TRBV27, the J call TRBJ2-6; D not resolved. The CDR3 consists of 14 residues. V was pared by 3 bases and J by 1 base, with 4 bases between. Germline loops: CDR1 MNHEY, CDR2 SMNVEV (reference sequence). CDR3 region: CASSLLSGANVLTF. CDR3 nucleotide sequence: TGTGCCAGCAGTTTGCTGTCTGGGGCCAACGTCCTGACTTTC.

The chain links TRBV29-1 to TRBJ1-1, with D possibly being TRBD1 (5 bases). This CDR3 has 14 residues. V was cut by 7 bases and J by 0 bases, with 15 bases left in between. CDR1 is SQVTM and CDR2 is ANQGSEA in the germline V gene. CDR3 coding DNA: TGCAGCGCCAGAGGGGCAGACATGAACACTGAAGCTTTCTTT. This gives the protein CSARGADMNTEAFF. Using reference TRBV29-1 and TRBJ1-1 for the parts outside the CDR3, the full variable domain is SAVISQKPSRDICQRGTSLTIQCQVDSQVTMMFWYRQQPGQSLTLIATANQGSEATYESGFVIDKFPISRPNLTFSTLTVSNMSPEDSSIYLCSARGADMNTEAFFGQGTRLTVV.

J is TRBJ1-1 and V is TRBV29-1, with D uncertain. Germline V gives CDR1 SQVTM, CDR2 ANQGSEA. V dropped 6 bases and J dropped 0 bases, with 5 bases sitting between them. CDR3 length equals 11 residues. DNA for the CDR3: TGCAGCGTCCAGATGAACACTGAAGCTTTCTTT. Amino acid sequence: CSVQMNTEAFF.

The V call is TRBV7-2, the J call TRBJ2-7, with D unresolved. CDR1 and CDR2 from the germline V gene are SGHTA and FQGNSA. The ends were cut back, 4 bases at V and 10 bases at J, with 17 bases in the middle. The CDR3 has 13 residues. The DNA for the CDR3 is TGTGCCAGCAGCTCCGCTCCTCAGACGGACCAGTACTTC. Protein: CASSSAPQTDQYF.

The CDR3 nucleotides read TGCAGCGCGGGGACAGGGCCCGGAAGCGGGTTGGGCTACACCTTC. It codes for CSAGTGPGSGLGYTF. The chain links TRBV29-1 to TRBJ1-2, with TRBD1 matching over 9 bases. This CDR3 has 15 amino acids. Unmatched junction bases numbered 17, after V lost 7 bases and J lost 8 bases. Germline CDR1 is SQVTM and CDR2 is ANQGSEA.

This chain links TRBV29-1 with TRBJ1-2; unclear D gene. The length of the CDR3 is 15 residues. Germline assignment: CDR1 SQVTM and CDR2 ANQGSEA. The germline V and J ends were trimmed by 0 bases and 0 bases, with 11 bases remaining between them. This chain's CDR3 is CSVEDRGLANYGYTF. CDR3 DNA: TGCAGCGTTGAAGATCGCGGGCTGGCTAACTATGGCTACACCTTC.

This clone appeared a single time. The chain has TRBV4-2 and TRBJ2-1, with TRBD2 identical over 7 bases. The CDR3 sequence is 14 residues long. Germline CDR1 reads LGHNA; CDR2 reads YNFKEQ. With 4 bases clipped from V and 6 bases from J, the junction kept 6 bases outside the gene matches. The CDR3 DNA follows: TGTGCCAGCAGCCCTGGACTAGTCGGCAATGAGCAGTTCTTC. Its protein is CASSPGLVGNEQFF.

CDR3: CASSQKCRFWYV. The CDR3 nucleotides read TGCGCCAGCAGTCAGAAGTGCCGGTTTTGGTACGTC. The chain couples TRBV23-1 to TRBJ2-7, with D unclear. TRBV23-1 is known as an ORF, though its function is uncertain. The CDR3 has 12 residues. Trimming shortened V by 3 bases and J by 12 bases, and 15 bases separated the two germline ends.